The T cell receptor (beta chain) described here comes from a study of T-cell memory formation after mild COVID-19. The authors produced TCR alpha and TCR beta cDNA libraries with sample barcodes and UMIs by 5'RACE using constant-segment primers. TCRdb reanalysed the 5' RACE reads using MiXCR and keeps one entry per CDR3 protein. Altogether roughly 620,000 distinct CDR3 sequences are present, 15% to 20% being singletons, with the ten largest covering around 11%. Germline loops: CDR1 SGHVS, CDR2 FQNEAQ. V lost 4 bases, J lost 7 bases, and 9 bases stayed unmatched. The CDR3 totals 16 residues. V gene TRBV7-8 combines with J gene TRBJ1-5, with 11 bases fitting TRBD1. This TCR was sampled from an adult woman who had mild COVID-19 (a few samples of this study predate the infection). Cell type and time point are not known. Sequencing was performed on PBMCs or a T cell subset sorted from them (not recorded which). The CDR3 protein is CASSSLGQGAGQPQHF. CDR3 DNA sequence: TGTGCCAGCAGCTCGCTAGGACAGGGGGCAGGGCAGCCCCAGCATTTT.